Listed below are T cell receptor beta chains from one sample, sequenced in a study of identical twins. MiXCR, applied by TCRdb to the 5' RACE reads, yields one record per CDR3 protein. The data contain about 700,000 distinct CDR3 sequences, 8.5% to 9.5% of them seen just once; the ten biggest clones take up 0.75% to 1%. The sample also formed part of further work on yellow fever vaccine responses in identical twins.

The sample was PBMCs. The receptors stem from a young woman in good health. CDR3s include the opening cysteine and the closing phenylalanine or tryptophan. Each record gives: J gene, V gene, clone size, D gene, CDR3 DNA, CDR3 protein. A D gene is named only where the DNA matches it firmly. Not all rows give a size; the values are once, few, many and, for expanded clones, a class.

J: TRBJ1-1; V: TRBV14; size: few; D: .; DNA: TGTGCCAGCAGCCCCTTAGGAGAAGGGAACACTGAAGCTTTCTTT; CDR3: CASSPLGEGNTEAFF
J: TRBJ2-1; V: TRBV29-1; size: .; D: .; DNA: TGCAGCGTTTCGACAGGCTACAATGAGCAGTTCTTC; CDR3: CSVSTGYNEQFF
J: TRBJ2-7; V: TRBV20-1; size: few; D: TRBD2; DNA: TGCAGTGCTAGATCCTTAGCGGGAGTGTTGGACGAGCAGTACTTC; CDR3: CSARSLAGVLDEQYF
J: TRBJ2-5; V: TRBV4-3; size: many; D: .; DNA: TGCGCCAGCAGCCAAGAAAGGAGCGAGGAGCAGACCCAGTACTTC; CDR3: CASSQERSEEQTQYF
J: TRBJ1-2; V: TRBV20-1; size: few; D: .; DNA: TGCAGTGCTAGCGGGTCGAACTATGGCTACACCTTC; CDR3: CSASGSNYGYTF
J: TRBJ2-7; V: TRBV12-3/TRBV12-4; size: .; D: .; DNA: TGTGCCAGCGGAAGAGGGGAGACCTACGAGCAGTACTTC; CDR3: CASGRGETYEQYF
J: TRBJ2-3; V: TRBV7-3; size: .; D: .; DNA: TGTGCCAGCAGCTCCCAAATCTGGGATACGCAGTATTTT; CDR3: CASSSQIWDTQYF
J: TRBJ1-5; V: TRBV12-3/TRBV12-4; size: .; D: .; DNA: TGTGCCAGCAGTTTCTCCCTAGGTAGCAATCAGCCCCAGCATTTT; CDR3: CASSFSLGSNQPQHF
J: TRBJ2-1; V: TRBV11-2; size: many; D: TRBD2; DNA: TGTGCCAGCAGCCTCCCCGGGGCTAGCGGGAAATATGAGCAGTTCTTC; CDR3: CASSLPGASGKYEQFF
J: TRBJ2-3; V: TRBV11-3; size: few; D: TRBD2; DNA: TGTGCCAGCAGCTTAGGTGTAGCGGGGGGGGTCACAGATACGCAGTATTTT; CDR3: CASSLGVAGGVTDTQYF
J: TRBJ2-6; V: TRBV6-2/TRBV6-3; size: few; D: .; DNA: TGTGCCAGCAGTTACTCGACGACATACTCTGGGGCCAACGTCCTGACTTTC; CDR3: CASSYSTTYSGANVLTF
J: TRBJ1-1; V: TRBV5-1; size: many; D: TRBD1; DNA: TGCGCCAGCAGCTCAGGGGGGGCGAAGAACACTGAAGCTTTCTTT; CDR3: CASSSGGAKNTEAFF
J: TRBJ2-1; V: TRBV27; size: few; D: .; DNA: TGTGCCAGCAGTTTGACAGCGGTCTACAATGAGCAGTTCTTC; CDR3: CASSLTAVYNEQFF
J: TRBJ2-4; V: TRBV28; size: few; D: TRBD2; DNA: TGTGCCAGCAGGGTAGTGGGGAGGGCAACTAAAAACATTCAGTACTTC; CDR3: CASRVVGRATKNIQYF
J: TRBJ2-1; V: TRBV2; size: .; D: TRBD2; DNA: TGTGCCAGCAGTCCCAACCGCTCCGGGGCGGGGGGGAATGAGCAGTTCTTC; CDR3: CASSPNRSGAGGNEQFF
J: TRBJ2-7; V: TRBV12-3/TRBV12-4; size: many; D: .; DNA: TGTGCCAGCAGTTTAGCGTTCCAGAGCTCCTACGAGCAGTACTTC; CDR3: CASSLAFQSSYEQYF
J: TRBJ1-1; V: TRBV28; size: many; D: .; DNA: TGTGCCAGCAGTTTACCCCAGAACACTGAAGCTTTCTTT; CDR3: CASSLPQNTEAFF
J: TRBJ2-2; V: TRBV14; size: few; D: .; DNA: TGTGCCAGCAGCCAAGGGTCACAGAACACCGGGGAGCTGTTTTTT; CDR3: CASSQGSQNTGELFF
J: TRBJ2-7; V: TRBV24-1; size: many; D: .; DNA: TGTGCCACCAGTGATTTCGAACAAAAGCAGTACTTC; CDR3: CATSDFEQKQYF
J: TRBJ2-1; V: TRBV7-3; size: .; D: TRBD2; DNA: TGTGCCAGCAGCCCAACGCTACTTAGCGGGGACAATGAGCAGTTCTTC; CDR3: CASSPTLLSGDNEQFF
J: TRBJ2-7; V: TRBV6-1; size: few; D: .; DNA: TGTGCCAGCAGTGAAGATACAGGGTCTAACTACGAGCAGTACTTC; CDR3: CASSEDTGSNYEQYF
J: TRBJ2-2; V: TRBV25-1; size: few; D: TRBD2; DNA: TGTGCCAGCAGTCCGGGACTAGCGGGATATTTAACGGGGGAGCTGTTTTTT; CDR3: CASSPGLAGYLTGELFF
J: TRBJ1-5; V: TRBV6-1; size: many; D: .; DNA: TGTGCCAGCAGTCCCTTTCAGGGTTTAGATCAGCCCCAGCATTTT; CDR3: CASSPFQGLDQPQHF
J: TRBJ2-5; V: TRBV7-2; size: few; D: .; DNA: TGTGCCAGCAGCGAAAGGACAGCCCTCCAAGAGACCCAGTACTTC; CDR3: CASSERTALQETQYF
J: TRBJ2-2; V: TRBV12-3/TRBV12-4; size: many; D: .; DNA: TGTGCCAGCAGTCCCCGGGAGACCGGGGAGCTGTTTTTT; CDR3: CASSPRETGELFF
J: TRBJ2-1; V: TRBV5-1; size: few; D: .; DNA: TGCGCCAGCAGCTTGAATTGGGACAAGAGAAATGAGCAGTTCTTC; CDR3: CASSLNWDKRNEQFF
J: TRBJ2-7; V: TRBV27; size: .; D: .; DNA: TGTGCCAGCTCTAAACTAGGGTACGAGCAGTACTTC; CDR3: CASSKLGYEQYF
J: TRBJ2-1; V: TRBV11-3; size: few; D: .; DNA: TGTGCCAGCGCGGGCCACAATGAGCAGTTCTTC; CDR3: CASAGHNEQFF